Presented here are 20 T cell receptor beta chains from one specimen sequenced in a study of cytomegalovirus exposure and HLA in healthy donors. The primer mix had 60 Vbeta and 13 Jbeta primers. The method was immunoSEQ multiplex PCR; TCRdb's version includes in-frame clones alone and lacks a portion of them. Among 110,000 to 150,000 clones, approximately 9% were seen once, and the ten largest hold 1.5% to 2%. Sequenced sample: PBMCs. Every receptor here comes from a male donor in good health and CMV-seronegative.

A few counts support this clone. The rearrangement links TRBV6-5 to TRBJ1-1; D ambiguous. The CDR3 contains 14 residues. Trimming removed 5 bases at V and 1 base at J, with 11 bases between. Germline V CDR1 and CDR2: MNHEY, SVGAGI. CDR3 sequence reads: CASSRTRSNTEAFF. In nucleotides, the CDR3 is TGTGCCAGCAGTAGAACACGATCGAACACTGAAGCTTTCTTT.

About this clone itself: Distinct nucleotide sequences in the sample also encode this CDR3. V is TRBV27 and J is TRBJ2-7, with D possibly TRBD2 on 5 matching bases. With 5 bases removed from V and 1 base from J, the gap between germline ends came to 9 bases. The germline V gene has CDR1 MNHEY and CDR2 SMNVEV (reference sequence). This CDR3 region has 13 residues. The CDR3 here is CASSLRGSYEQYF. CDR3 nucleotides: TGTGCCAGCAGTCTCCGGGGATCCTACGAGCAGTACTTC.

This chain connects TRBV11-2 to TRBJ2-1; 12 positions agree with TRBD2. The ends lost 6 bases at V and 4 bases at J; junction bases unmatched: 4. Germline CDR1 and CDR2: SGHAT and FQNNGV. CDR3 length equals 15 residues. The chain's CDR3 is CASSLTSGGYNEQFF. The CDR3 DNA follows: TGTGCCAGCAGTTTGACTAGCGGGGGTTACAATGAGCAGTTCTTC. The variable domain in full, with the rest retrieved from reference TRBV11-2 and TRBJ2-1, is EAGVAQSPRYKIIEKRQSVAFWCNPISGHATLYWYQQILGQGPKLLIQFQNNGVVDDSQLPKDRFSAERLKGVDSTLKIQPAKLEDSAVYLCASSLTSGGYNEQFFGPGTRLTVL.

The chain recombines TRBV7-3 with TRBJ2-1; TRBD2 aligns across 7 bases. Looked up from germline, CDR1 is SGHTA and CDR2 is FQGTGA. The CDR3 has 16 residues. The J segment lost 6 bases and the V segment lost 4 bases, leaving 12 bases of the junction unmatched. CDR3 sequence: CASSSIPGGVTNEQFF. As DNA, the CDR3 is TGTGCCAGCAGCTCCATCCCTGGGGGGGTCACCAATGAGCAGTTCTTC.

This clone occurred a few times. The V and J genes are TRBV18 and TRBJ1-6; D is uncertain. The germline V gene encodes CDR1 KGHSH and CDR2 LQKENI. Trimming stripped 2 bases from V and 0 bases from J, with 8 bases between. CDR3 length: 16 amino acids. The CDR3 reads CASSPLESSYNSPLHF. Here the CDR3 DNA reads TGTGCCAGCTCACCATTAGAAAGCTCCTATAATTCACCCCTCCACTTT.

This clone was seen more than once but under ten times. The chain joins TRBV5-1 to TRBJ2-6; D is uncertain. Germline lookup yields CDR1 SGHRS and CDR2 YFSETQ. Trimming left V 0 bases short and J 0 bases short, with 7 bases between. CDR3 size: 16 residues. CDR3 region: CASSLVGDSGANVLTF. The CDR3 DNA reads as TGCGCCAGCAGCTTGGTAGGAGACTCTGGGGCCAACGTCCTGACTTTC.

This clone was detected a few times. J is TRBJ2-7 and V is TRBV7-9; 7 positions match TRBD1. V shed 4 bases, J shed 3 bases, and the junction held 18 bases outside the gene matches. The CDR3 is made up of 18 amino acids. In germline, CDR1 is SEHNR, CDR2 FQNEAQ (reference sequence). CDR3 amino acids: CASSSRDSSIIKFYEQYF. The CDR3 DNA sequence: TGTGCCAGCAGCTCCCGGGACAGCTCGATCATCAAATTCTACGAGCAGTACTTC.

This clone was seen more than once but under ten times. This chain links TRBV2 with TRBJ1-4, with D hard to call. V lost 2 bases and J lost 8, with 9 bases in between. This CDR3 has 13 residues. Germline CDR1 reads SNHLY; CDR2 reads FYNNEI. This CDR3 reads CASSENSPEKLFF. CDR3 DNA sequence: TGTGCCAGCAGTGAAAATAGCCCCGAAAAACTGTTTTTT. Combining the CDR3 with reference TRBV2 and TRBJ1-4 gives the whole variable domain EPEVTQTPSHQVTQMGQEVILRCVPISNHLYFYWYRQILGQKVEFLVSFYNNEISEKSEIFDDQFSVERPDGSNFTLKIRSTKLEDSAMYFCASSENSPEKLFFGSGTQLSVL.

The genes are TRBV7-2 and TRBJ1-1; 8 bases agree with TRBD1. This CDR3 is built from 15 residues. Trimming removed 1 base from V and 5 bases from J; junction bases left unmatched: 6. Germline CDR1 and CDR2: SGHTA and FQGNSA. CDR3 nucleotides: TGTGCCAGCAGCTTAGGCGGACAGGGTTGGACTGAAGCTTTCTTT. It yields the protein CASSLGGQGWTEAFF.

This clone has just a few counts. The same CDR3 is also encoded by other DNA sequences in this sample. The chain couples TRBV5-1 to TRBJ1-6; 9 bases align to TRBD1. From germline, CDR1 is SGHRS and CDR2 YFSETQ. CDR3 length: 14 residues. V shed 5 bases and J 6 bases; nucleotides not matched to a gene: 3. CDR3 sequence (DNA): TGCGCCAGCAGTCCGGGACAGGGTAATTCACCCCTCCACTTT. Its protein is CASSPGQGNSPLHF.

The CDR3 bases are TGTGCCAGCAGCCCCGAGGGGACAGGGGGCGGGTACGAGCAGTACTTC. Protein sequence: CASSPEGTGGGYEQYF. The chain uses TRBV21-1 and TRBJ2-7; the table's D call, TRBD1, has no DNA check behind it. TRBV21-1 is reported as a pseudogene. This CDR3 is built from 16 residues.

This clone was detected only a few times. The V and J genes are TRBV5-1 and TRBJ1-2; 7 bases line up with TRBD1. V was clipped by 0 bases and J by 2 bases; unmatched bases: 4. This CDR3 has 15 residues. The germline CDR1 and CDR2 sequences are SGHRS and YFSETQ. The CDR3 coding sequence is TGCGCCAGCAGCTTGGAGGCAGGGGGGAACTATGGCTACACCTTC. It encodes CASSLEAGGNYGYTF.

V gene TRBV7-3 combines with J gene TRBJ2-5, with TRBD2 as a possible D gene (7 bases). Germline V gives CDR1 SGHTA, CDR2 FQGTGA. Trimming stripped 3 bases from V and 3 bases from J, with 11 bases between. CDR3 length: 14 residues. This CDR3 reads CASSLGGGKETQYF. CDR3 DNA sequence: TGTGCCAGCAGCTTGGGCGGGGGCAAAGAGACCCAGTACTTC.

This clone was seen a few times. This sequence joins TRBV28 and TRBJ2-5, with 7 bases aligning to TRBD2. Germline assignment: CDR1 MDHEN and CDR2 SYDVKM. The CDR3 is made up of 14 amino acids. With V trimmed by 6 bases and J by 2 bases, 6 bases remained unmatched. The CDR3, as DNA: TGTGCCAGCAGGCCAGCGGGGTCTCAAGAGACCCAGTACTTC. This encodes CASRPAGSQETQYF.

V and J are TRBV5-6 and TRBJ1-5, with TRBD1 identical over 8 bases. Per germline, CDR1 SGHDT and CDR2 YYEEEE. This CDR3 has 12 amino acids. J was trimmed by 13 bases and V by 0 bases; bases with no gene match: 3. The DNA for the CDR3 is TGTGCCAGCAGCTTGGTACAGGGGGAGCAGCATTTT. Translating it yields CASSLVQGEQHF.

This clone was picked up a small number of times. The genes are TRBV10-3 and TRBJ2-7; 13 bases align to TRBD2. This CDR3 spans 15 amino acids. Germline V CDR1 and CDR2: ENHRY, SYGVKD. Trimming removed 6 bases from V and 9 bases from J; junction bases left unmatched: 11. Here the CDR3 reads CAIRDPGLAGTGQYF. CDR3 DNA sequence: TGTGCCATCAGAGACCCGGGACTAGCGGGGACGGGGCAGTACTTC.

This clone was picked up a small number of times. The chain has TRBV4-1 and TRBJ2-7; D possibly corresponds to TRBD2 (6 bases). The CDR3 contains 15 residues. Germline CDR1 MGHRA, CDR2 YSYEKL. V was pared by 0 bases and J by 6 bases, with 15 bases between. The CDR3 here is CASSQDAGGRIEQYF. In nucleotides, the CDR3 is TGCGCCAGCAGCCAAGATGCCGGGGGTCGTATCGAGCAGTACTTC.

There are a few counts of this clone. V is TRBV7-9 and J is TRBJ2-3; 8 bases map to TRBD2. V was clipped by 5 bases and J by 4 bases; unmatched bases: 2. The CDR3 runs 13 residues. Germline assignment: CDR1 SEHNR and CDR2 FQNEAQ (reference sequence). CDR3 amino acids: CASSPGGADTQYF. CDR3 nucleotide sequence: TGTGCCAGCAGCCCCGGGGGGGCAGATACGCAGTATTTT.

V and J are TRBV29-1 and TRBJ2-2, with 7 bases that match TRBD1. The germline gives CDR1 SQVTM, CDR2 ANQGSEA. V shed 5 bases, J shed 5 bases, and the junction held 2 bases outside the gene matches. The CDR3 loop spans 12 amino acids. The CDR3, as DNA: TGCAGCGTTAACAGGGGAACCGGGGAGCTGTTTTTT. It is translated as CSVNRGTGELFF.

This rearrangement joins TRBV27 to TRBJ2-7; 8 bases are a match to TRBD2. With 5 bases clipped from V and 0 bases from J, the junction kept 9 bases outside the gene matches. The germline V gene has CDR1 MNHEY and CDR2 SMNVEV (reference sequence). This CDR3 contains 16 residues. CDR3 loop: CASSALGSGSSYEQYF. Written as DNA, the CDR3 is TGTGCCAGCAGTGCGCTCGGGAGCGGGAGCTCCTACGAGCAGTACTTC.